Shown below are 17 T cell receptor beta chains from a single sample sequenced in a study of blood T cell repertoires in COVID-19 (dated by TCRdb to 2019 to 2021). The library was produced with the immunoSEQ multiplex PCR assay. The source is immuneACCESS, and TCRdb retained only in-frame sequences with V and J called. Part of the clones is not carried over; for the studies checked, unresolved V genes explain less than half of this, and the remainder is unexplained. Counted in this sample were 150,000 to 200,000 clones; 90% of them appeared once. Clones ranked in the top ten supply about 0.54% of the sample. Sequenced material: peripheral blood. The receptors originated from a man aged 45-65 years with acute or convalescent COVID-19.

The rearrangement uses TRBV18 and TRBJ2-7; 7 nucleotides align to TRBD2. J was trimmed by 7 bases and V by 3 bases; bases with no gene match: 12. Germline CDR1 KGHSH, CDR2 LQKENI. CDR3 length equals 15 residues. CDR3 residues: CASSPRGASGWEQYF. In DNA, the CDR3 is TGTGCCAGCTCACCCCGAGGGGCTAGCGGATGGGAGCAGTACTTC.

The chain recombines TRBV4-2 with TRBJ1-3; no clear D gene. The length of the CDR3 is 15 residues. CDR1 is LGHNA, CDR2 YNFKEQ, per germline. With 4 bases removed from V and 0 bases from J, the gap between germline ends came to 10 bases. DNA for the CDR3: TGTGCCAGCAGCCGTGCGACTTCCTCTGGAAACACCATATATTTT. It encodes CASSRATSSGNTIYF.

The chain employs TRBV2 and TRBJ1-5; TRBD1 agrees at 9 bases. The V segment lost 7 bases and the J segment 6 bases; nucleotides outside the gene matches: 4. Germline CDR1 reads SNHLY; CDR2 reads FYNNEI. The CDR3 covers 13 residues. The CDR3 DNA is TGTGCCAGCACTGTGACAGGGGGTCAGCCCCAGCATTTT. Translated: CASTVTGGQPQHF.

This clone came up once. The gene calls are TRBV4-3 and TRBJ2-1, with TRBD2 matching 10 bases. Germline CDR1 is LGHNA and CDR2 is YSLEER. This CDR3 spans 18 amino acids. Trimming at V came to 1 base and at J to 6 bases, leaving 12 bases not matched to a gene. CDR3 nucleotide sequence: TGCGCCAGCAGCCAAGTACCCTCTCTAGCGGGGGCAATCAATGAGCAGTTCTTC. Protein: CASSQVPSLAGAINEQFF.

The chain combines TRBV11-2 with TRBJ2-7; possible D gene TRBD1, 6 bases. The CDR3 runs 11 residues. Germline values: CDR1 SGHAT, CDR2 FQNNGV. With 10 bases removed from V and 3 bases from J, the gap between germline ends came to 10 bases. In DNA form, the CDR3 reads TGTGCCACTAGACAGGACTACGAGCAGTACTTC. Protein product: CATRQDYEQYF. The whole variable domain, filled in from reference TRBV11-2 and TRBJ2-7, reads EAGVAQSPRYKIIEKRQSVAFWCNPISGHATLYWYQQILGQGPKLLIQFQNNGVVDDSQLPKDRFSAERLKGVDSTLKIQPAKLEDSAVYLCATRQDYEQYFGPGTRLTVT.

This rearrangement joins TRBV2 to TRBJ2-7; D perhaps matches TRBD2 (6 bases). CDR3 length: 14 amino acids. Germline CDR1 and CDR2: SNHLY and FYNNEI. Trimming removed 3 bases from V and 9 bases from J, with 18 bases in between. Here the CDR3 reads CASSDRERPGVQYF. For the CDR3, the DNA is TGTGCCAGCAGTGACCGGGAGAGGCCAGGTGTGCAGTACTTC. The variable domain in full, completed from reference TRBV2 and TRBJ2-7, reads EPEVTQTPSHQVTQMGQEVILRCVPISNHLYFYWYRQILGQKVEFLVSFYNNEISEKSEIFDDQFSVERPDGSNFTLKIRSTKLEDSAMYFCASSDRERPGVQYFGPGTRLTVT.

DNA for the CDR3: TGTGCCATCAGTGAGTTCGGGACTAGTGGGGGCGAGCAGTACGTC. Translation gives CAISEFGTSGGEQYV. V and J are TRBV10-3 and TRBJ2-7; 8 bases are shared with TRBD2. This CDR3 has 15 residues. The germline V gene has CDR1 ENHRY and CDR2 SYGVKD. Trimming took 1 base from V and 6 from J; bases not matched to a gene: 8.

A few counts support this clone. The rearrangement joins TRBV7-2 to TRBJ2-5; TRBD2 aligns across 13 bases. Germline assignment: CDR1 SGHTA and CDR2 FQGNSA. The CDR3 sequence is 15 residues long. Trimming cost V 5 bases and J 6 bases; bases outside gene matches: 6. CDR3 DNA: TGTGCCAGCAGCCAGGGACTAGCGGGGTTGCAGACCCAGTACTTC. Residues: CASSQGLAGLQTQYF.

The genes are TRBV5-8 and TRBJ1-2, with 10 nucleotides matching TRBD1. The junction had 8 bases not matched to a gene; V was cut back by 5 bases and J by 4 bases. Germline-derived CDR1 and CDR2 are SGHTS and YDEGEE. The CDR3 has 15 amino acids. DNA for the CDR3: TGTGCCAGCAGACCGACAGGGGGCTCGGCCTATGGCTACACCTTC. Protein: CASRPTGGSAYGYTF.

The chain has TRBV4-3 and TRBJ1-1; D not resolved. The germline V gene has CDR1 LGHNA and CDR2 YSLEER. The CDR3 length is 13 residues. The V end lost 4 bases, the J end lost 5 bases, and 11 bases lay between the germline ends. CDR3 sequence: CASSPHGDTEAFF. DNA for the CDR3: TGCGCCAGCAGCCCCCACGGGGATACTGAAGCTTTCTTT.

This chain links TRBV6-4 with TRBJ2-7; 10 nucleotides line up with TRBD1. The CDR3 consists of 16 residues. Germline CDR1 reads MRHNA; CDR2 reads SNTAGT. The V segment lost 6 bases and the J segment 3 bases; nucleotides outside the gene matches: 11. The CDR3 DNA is TGTGCCAGCAGGGGGGACAGGGGATTTTCGGGCTACGAGCAGTACTTC. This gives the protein CASRGDRGFSGYEQYF.

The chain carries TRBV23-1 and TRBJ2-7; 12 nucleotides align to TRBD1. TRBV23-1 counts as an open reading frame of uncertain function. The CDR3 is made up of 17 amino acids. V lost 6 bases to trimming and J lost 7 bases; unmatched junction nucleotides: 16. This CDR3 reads CASSHFSGDRGPGEQYF. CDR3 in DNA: TGCGCCAGCAGCCATTTTTCTGGGGACAGGGGGCCAGGGGAGCAGTACTTC.

CDR3 coding DNA: TGTGCCAGCTCACCACCGGGACAGGGAGGCGGACTGTTTTTT. Protein: CASSPPGQGGGLFF. This chain links TRBV18 with TRBJ1-4; 9 nucleotides line up with TRBD1. This CDR3 is 14 amino acids long. Germline V gene lookup returns CDR1 KGHSH and CDR2 LQKENI. V was clipped by 0 bases and J by 13 bases; unmatched bases: 6.

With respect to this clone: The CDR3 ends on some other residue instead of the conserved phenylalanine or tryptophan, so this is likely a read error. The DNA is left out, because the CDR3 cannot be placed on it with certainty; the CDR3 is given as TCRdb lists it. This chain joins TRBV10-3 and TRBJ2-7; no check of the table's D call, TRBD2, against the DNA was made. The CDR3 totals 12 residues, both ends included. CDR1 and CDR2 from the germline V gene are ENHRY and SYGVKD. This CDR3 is CAISPQITGLLY.

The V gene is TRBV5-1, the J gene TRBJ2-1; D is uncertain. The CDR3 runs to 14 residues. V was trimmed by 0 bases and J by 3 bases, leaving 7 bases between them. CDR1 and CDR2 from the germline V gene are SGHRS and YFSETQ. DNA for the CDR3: TGCGCCAGCAGCTTGGACTCAAACTACAATGAGCAGTTCTTC. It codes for CASSLDSNYNEQFF.

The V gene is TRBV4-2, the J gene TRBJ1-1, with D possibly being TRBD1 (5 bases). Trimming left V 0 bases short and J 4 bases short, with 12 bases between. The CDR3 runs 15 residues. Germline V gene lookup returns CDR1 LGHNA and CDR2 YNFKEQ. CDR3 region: CASSQDPQGSTEAFF. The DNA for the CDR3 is TGTGCCAGCAGCCAAGACCCTCAGGGTTCCACTGAAGCTTTCTTT.

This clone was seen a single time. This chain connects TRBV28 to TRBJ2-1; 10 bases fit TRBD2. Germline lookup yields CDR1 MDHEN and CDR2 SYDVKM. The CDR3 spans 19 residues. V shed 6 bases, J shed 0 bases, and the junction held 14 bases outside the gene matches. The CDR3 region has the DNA TGTGCCAGCAGATCCGGGACTAGCGATCCCATTAGCTCCTACAATGAGCAGTTCTTC. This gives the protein CASRSGTSDPISSYNEQFF. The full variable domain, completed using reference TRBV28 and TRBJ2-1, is DVKVTQSSRYLVKRTGEKVFLECVQDMDHENMFWYRQDPGLGLRLIYFSYDVKMKEKGDIPEGYSVSREKKERFSLILESASTNQTSMYLCASRSGTSDPISSYNEQFFGPGTRLTVL.